This T cell receptor beta chain originates from a study of control samples from healthy donors and cancer patients. Using immunoSEQ multiplex PCR, the repertoire was profiled, and TCRdb retains in-frame clones only, with some absent. This table has approximately 80,000 clones, roughly 84% appearing once. Trimming at V came to 5 bases and at J to 3 bases, leaving 13 bases not matched to a gene. The germline V gene encodes CDR1 PRHDT and CDR2 FYEKMQ (reference sequence). The CDR3 has 18 amino acids. The chain has TRBV13 and TRBJ2-2; 9 bases align to TRBD1. Input material: blood. This TCR came from a woman in her forties or fifties in good health. CDR3 region: CASSRRTGESGDTGELFF. CDR3 nucleotide sequence: TGTGCCAGCAGCCGTCGGACAGGGGAATCAGGGGACACCGGGGAGCTGTTTTTT.